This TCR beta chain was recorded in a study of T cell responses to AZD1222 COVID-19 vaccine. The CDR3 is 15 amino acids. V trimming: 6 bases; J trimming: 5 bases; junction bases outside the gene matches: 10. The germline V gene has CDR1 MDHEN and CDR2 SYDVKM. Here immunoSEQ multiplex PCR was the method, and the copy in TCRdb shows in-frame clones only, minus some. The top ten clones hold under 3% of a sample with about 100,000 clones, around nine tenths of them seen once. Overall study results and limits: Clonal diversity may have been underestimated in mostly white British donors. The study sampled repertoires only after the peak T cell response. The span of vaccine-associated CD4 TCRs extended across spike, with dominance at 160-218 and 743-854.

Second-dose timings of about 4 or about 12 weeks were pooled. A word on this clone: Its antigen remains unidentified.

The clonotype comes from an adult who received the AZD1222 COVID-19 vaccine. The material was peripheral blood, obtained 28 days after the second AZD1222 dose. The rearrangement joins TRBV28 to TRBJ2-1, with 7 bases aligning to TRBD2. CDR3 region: CASSSEGLPNNEQFF. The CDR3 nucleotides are TGTGCCAGCAGCTCCGAGGGACTACCCAACAATGAGCAGTTCTTC.